This entry lists 12 T cell receptor beta chains sequenced from one sample in a study of pediatric ulcerative colitis. Using immunoSEQ multiplex PCR, the repertoire was profiled, and TCRdb retains in-frame clones only, with some absent. The sample lists about 25,000 clones, 65% to 80% occurring once. During colonoscopy, one to two rectal pinch biopsies were collected. Sequencing was performed on gut tissue. These receptors were taken from a boy between 5 and 17 years old with severe ulcerative colitis.

This chain links TRBV29-1 with TRBJ2-7, with D perhaps being TRBD1 or TRBD2 (5 bases each). Germline V gives CDR1 SQVTM, CDR2 ANQGSEA. The V and J ends lost 4 bases and 4 bases respectively, with 20 bases between them. This CDR3 is 15 amino acids long. The CDR3 reads CSVAFKEAGSYEQYF. CDR3 sequence (DNA): TGCAGCGTTGCATTCAAGGAGGCAGGGTCGTACGAGCAGTACTTC.

This clone is medium-sized by share. J is TRBJ1-4 and V is TRBV27; no clear D. The V end was cut by 2 bases, the J end by 7 bases, with 14 bases between. This CDR3 comprises 15 residues. Germline CDR1 and CDR2: MNHEY and SMNVEV (reference sequence). CDR3 bases: TGTGCCAGCAGTTTACAGGCCGCTCTGCGTGAAAAACTGTTTTTT. Translated, it gives CASSLQAALREKLFF.

A few counts support this clone. The chain employs TRBV7-9 and TRBJ2-5, with 7 bases lining up with TRBD2. V shed 3 bases, J shed 5 bases, and the junction held 9 bases outside the gene matches. The CDR3 covers 15 residues. Germline lookup yields CDR1 SEHNR and CDR2 FQNEAQ (reference sequence). CDR3 in DNA: TGTGCCAGCAGCTTCTCGGGGGGAAGAGGGGAGACCCAGTACTTC. Amino acids: CASSFSGGRGETQYF. Based on the CDR3 plus reference TRBV7-9 and TRBJ2-5, the full variable domain is DTGVSQNPRHKITKRGQNVTFRCDPISEHNRLYWYRQTLGQGPEFLTYFQNEAQLEKSRLLSDRFSAERPKGSFSTLEIQRTEQGDSAMYLCASSFSGGRGETQYFGPGTRLLVL.

The chain combines TRBV5-4 with TRBJ2-1; 7 bases agree with TRBD2. The CDR3 runs 16 residues. The trim removed 2 bases at V and 2 bases at J, leaving 7 bases unmatched. Germline lookup yields CDR1 SGHNT and CDR2 YYREEE (reference sequence). The DNA for the CDR3 is TGTGCCAGCAGCTTTTCGGCTAGCGGCACCTACAATGAGCAGTTCTTC. Its protein product is CASSFSASGTYNEQFF.

The chain employs TRBV11-2 and TRBJ2-5, with a tentative D call TRBD1 (5 bases). Deletions cut 3 bases from V and 1 base from J, with 12 bases between. The germline CDR1 and CDR2 sequences are SGHAT and FQNNGV. CDR3 size: 15 residues. DNA of the CDR3: TGTGCCAGCAGCTTTTCCCAGGGTGGCCAAGAGACCCAGTACTTC. Amino acids: CASSFSQGGQETQYF.

This clone was seen a few times. This CDR3 reads CASSAGLAYDNEQFF. CDR3 sequence (DNA): TGCGCCAGCAGCGCCGGGTTGGCCTATGACAATGAGCAGTTCTTC. The V and J genes are TRBV5-1 and TRBJ2-1; D ambiguous. Between the trimmed V and J ends, which lost 4 bases and 5 bases, there was a span of 16 bases. Germline V CDR1 and CDR2: SGHRS, YFSETQ. CDR3 length: 15 residues.

The rearrangement links TRBV6-5 to TRBJ2-1; 7 bases fit TRBD2. This CDR3 is built from 14 residues. With V trimmed by 5 bases and J by 7 bases, 8 bases remained unmatched. Per germline, CDR1 MNHEY and CDR2 SVGAGI. CDR3: CASSALTSSNEQFF. Written as DNA, the CDR3 is TGTGCCAGCAGTGCGCTGACTAGCTCTAATGAGCAGTTCTTC.

V gene TRBV6-1 combines with J gene TRBJ1-5; possible D gene TRBD1, 5 bases. CDR3 length: 15 amino acids. With 6 bases removed from V and 4 bases from J, the gap between germline ends came to 16 bases. Looked up from germline, CDR1 is MNHNS and CDR2 is SASEGT. The DNA of the CDR3 is TGTGCCAGCAGCCCAAGAGGGGCAGGGAATCAGCCCCAGCATTTT. This gives the protein CASSPRGAGNQPQHF.

This rearrangement joins TRBV6-5 to TRBJ2-3; D remains ambiguous. The CDR3 consists of 13 residues. Germline CDR1 is MNHEY and CDR2 is SVGAGI. The V end lost 2 bases, the J end lost 3 bases, and 6 bases lay between the germline ends. CDR3 DNA sequence: TGTGCCAGCAGTTACAGAGAGACAGATACGCAGTATTTT. The encoded protein is CASSYRETDTQYF.

The chain couples TRBV4-1 to TRBJ2-3, with 10 bases identical to TRBD2. V shed 4 bases, J shed 2 bases, and the junction held 6 bases outside the gene matches. The CDR3 is 16 residues long. In germline, CDR1 is MGHRA, CDR2 YSYEKL. CDR3 amino acids: CASSPSSGSVTDTQYF. The CDR3 region has the DNA TGCGCCAGCAGCCCCTCTAGCGGGAGTGTCACAGATACGCAGTATTTT.

This clone was observed a few times. The V and J genes are TRBV7-9 and TRBJ1-2; D remains ambiguous. V lost 6 bases, J lost 10 bases, and 21 bases lay in between. The germline V gene has CDR1 SEHNR and CDR2 FQNEAQ (reference sequence). This CDR3 spans 14 amino acids. The CDR3 nucleotides read TGTGCCAGCAGTTCCACGGATACTATATGGGTCTACACCTTC. It encodes CASSSTDTIWVYTF.

The chain uses TRBV7-9 and TRBJ1-6; 7 bases map to TRBD1. The junction had 6 bases not matched to a gene; V was cut back by 3 bases and J by 10 bases. From germline, CDR1 is SEHNR and CDR2 FQNEAQ (reference sequence). The CDR3 extends over 14 amino acids. The CDR3 sequence is CASSLRQGGSPLHF. Written as DNA, the CDR3 is TGTGCCAGCAGCTTGAGACAGGGTGGGTCACCCCTCCACTTT.